The present T cell receptor beta chain was sequenced within a study of T cells in tuberculosis. This clone has only one observation. TCRdb keeps only in-frame clones here, not all; method: immunoSEQ multiplex PCR. The table lists around 30,000 clones, roughly 82% of them singletons, with under 6.5% in the top ten. This CDR3 region has 17 residues. Germline CDR1 is GTSNPN and CDR2 is SVGIG (reference sequence). Deletions cut 2 bases from V and 4 bases from J, with 23 bases between. Documented time point: new active TB diagnosis, blood taken before or within 7 days of starting treatment. On average around 100,000 T cells per donor were immunosequenced.

The chain couples TRBV30 to TRBJ2-5; D may be TRBD2 (5 bases). The sequence was obtained from an adult with tuberculosis. Sequencing used PBMCs, obtained at tuberculosis diagnosis. The CDR3 spells CAWSPTATNPGRETQYF. CDR3 nucleotides: TGTGCCTGGAGTCCAACCGCAACAAACCCGGGGAGAGAGACCCAGTACTTC. Combining the CDR3 with reference TRBV30 and TRBJ2-5 gives the whole variable domain SQTIHQWPATLVQPVGSPLSLECTVEGTSNPNLYWYRQAAGRGLQLLFYSVGIGQISSEVPQNLSASRPQDRQFILSSKKLLLSDSGFYLCAWSPTATNPGRETQYFGPGTRLLVL.